Presented here are 26 T cell receptor beta chains from one specimen sequenced in a study of T cells in Graves' hyperthyroidism and ophthalmopathy. The investigators amplified TCR beta CDR3 regions from RNA transcripts. The primer set for the first-round RT-PCR of the TCR CDR3 was HTBI. TCRdb reanalysed the multiplex PCR reads using MiXCR and keeps one entry per CDR3 protein. Here the sample spans approximately 600,000 distinct CDR3 sequences, roughly 14% being singletons. The sequencing sample was made of blood. Receptors originate from a woman in her 30s with Graves' hyperthyroidism that later progressed to Graves' ophthalmopathy.

This clonotype was observed many times. This chain connects TRBV12-5 to TRBJ1-2; 7 bases map to TRBD1. V gave up 6 bases and J gave up 5 bases; unmatched junction bases: 9. This CDR3 comprises 14 residues. Germline V gene sequence: CDR1 LGHNT, CDR2 FRNRAP. As DNA, the CDR3 is TGTGCTAGTGGCAACCGGGACAGAAATTATGGCTACACCTTC. Residues: CASGNRDRNYGYTF.

This clonotype was seen more than once but under ten times. This chain connects TRBV6-5 to TRBJ1-1; D gene ambiguous. This CDR3 is 16 amino acids long. Trimming shortened V by 0 bases and J by 1 base, and 12 bases separated the two germline ends. Per germline, CDR1 MNHEY and CDR2 SVGAGI. The CDR3 bases are TGTGCCAGCAGTTACTCGTATCGGAGGGAGAACACTGAAGCTTTCTTT. It encodes CASSYSYRRENTEAFF.

This clonotype was seen ten or more times. This sequence joins TRBV24-1 and TRBJ2-1; 10 bases line up with TRBD2. Germline CDR1 reads KGHDR; CDR2 reads SFDVKD. The length of the CDR3 is 18 residues. Germline trimming cut 2 bases from V and 8 bases from J; bases unmatched to any gene: 14. The CDR3 DNA reads as TGTGCCACCAGTGATTCCCAGGCGAGCGGGAGGGGGTACGATGAGCAGTTCTTC. It translates to CATSDSQASGRGYDEQFF.

The sample holds many counts of this clonotype. For the CDR3, the DNA is TGTGCCATCAGTGAGGATACAGCCTACGAGCAGTACTTC. This codes for CAISEDTAYEQYF. This rearrangement joins TRBV10-3 to TRBJ2-7; D gene uncertain. Trimming cost V 2 bases and J 2 bases, with 7 bases left between them. CDR1 and CDR2 (germline): ENHRY, SYGVKD. The CDR3 has 13 residues.

This clonotype was observed a handful of times. This rearrangement joins TRBV19 to TRBJ1-4; D gene ambiguous. V dropped 2 bases and J dropped 3 bases, with 7 bases sitting between them. Germline V CDR1 and CDR2: LNHDA, SQIVND (reference sequence). This CDR3 has 14 amino acids. The DNA for the CDR3 is TGTGCCAGTAGTATAAGCGGCTCTAATGAAAAACTGTTTTTT. Encoded protein: CASSISGSNEKLFF.

This clonotype was counted many times. V gene TRBV5-5 combines with J gene TRBJ2-1; 7 bases map to TRBD2. Germline lookup yields CDR1 SGHKS and CDR2 YYEKEE (reference sequence). V lost 0 bases and J lost 6; bases outside the gene matches: 3. This CDR3 comprises 14 residues. The CDR3 DNA reads TGTGCCAGCAGCTTGGAGGGCGGGGGCAATGAGCAGTTCTTC. This codes for CASSLEGGGNEQFF.

Many counts were recorded for this clonotype. This rearrangement joins TRBV12-3 or TRBV12-4 to TRBJ1-2; D gene unclear. The CDR3 is 13 amino acids. V was cut by 2 bases and J by 4 bases, with 8 bases left in between. This CDR3 is CASSLRVGYGYTF. CDR3 DNA sequence: TGTGCCAGCAGTTTAAGGGTCGGCTATGGCTACACCTTC.

There are many counts of this clonotype. The V gene is TRBV27, the J gene TRBJ1-5; no reliable D call. V shed 3 bases and J shed 5 bases, with 14 bases lying between them. Germline V gene data show CDR1 as MNHEY and CDR2 as SMNVEV (reference sequence). The CDR3 is 15 residues long. The CDR3 loop is CASSFVSPTYQPQHF. The CDR3 bases are TGTGCCAGCAGTTTCGTTAGTCCCACGTATCAGCCCCAGCATTTT.

The chain joins TRBV11-3 to TRBJ2-7, with TRBD1 matching over 8 bases. CDR3 length: 15 amino acids. V dropped 6 bases and J dropped 4; count of bases not matched to a gene: 11. Germline CDR1 SGHNT, CDR2 YENEEA. Written as DNA, the CDR3 is TGTGCCAGCAGTCGCGCCGGGACAGGAGAGTACGAGCAGTACTTC. As protein: CASSRAGTGEYEQYF.

This clonotype was seen at least ten times. The J gene is TRBJ1-2, the V gene TRBV7-2, with unresolved D. Germline CDR1 is SGHTA and CDR2 is FQGNSA. The CDR3 length is 18 residues. V was pared by 5 bases and J by 4 bases, with 26 bases between. The CDR3 DNA reads as TGTGCCAGCAGCCCAGTGTCCCCCGTCGCTTCCGGGAGCTATGGCTACACCTTC. This encodes CASSPVSPVASGSYGYTF.

This clonotype was detected many times. The rearrangement joins TRBV2 to TRBJ2-5; no definite D call. The germline V gene has CDR1 SNHLY and CDR2 FYNNEI. V shed 4 bases and J shed 0 bases, with 9 bases lying between them. There are 14 residues in the CDR3. The CDR3 DNA is TGTGCCAGCAGTGGTTTTCGGAACCAAGAGACCCAGTACTTC. It yields the protein CASSGFRNQETQYF.

Of note for this clonotype: An end of the junction does not agree with germline; a read error may underlie this. The chain recombines TRBV11-2 with TRBJ2-1; maybe TRBD1 (6 bases). The CDR3 is 12 residues long. CDR1 SGHAT and CDR2 FQNNGV come from the germline V gene. The DNA for the CDR3 is TGTGCCAGCAGCTTAAGGGACAATGAGCGGTTCTTC. As protein: CASSLRDNERFF. The variable domain in full, with the rest retrieved from reference TRBV11-2 and TRBJ2-1, is EAGVAQSPRYKIIEKRQSVAFWCNPISGHATLYWYQQILGQGPKLLIQFQNNGVVDDSQLPKDRFSAERLKGVDSTLKIQPAKLEDSAVYLCASSLRDNERFFGPGTRLTVL.

The chain carries TRBV6-5 and TRBJ1-4; TRBD1 aligns across 10 bases. The CDR3 runs 17 residues. Trimming cost V 0 bases and J 6 bases; bases outside gene matches: 7. The germline CDR1 and CDR2 sequences are MNHEY and SVGAGI. The CDR3 sequence is CASSYSTGTGVYEKLFF. The CDR3 DNA is TGTGCCAGCAGTTACTCGACCGGGACAGGGGTTTATGAAAAACTGTTTTTT.

This clonotype was seen repeatedly, ten times or more. This chain uses TRBV11-2 with TRBJ1-6; D gene unclear. Germline lookup yields CDR1 SGHAT and CDR2 FQNNGV. With 1 base removed from V and 7 bases from J, the gap between germline ends came to 14 bases. This CDR3 has 16 amino acids. The CDR3 sequence: CASSLVGPRVNSPLHF. CDR3 DNA sequence: TGTGCCAGCAGCTTAGTCGGGCCACGGGTCAATTCACCCCTCCACTTT.

This clonotype was counted ten times or more. This chain's CDR3 is CAWQAGGHNEQFF. DNA of the CDR3: TGTGCCTGGCAAGCGGGAGGGCACAATGAGCAGTTCTTC. The V gene is TRBV30, the J gene TRBJ2-1; 10 positions agree with TRBD2. The ends lost 5 bases at V and 5 bases at J; junction bases unmatched: 3. The CDR3 spans 13 residues. In germline, CDR1 is GTSNPN, CDR2 SVGIG (reference sequence).

This clonotype was counted a few times. The chain links TRBV29-1 to TRBJ1-2; D gene ambiguous. The CDR3 covers 13 residues. Germline V gene sequence: CDR1 SQVTM, CDR2 ANQGSEA. Trimming pared 7 bases from V and 0 bases from J, leaving 12 bases between. CDR3 DNA sequence: TGCAGCGGGTGGAGCAGGACTAACTATGGCTACACCTTC. Its translation is CSGWSRTNYGYTF.

Ten or more counts support this clonotype. The gene calls are TRBV5-1 and TRBJ2-1; 7 nucleotides align to TRBD1. The V gene's germline CDR1 is SGHRS and CDR2 YFSETQ. The junction had 7 bases not matched to a gene; V was cut back by 6 bases and J by 4 bases. The CDR3 is 14 residues long. CDR3 in DNA: TGCGCCAGCACTACTGGACAGGAATACAATGAGCAGTTCTTC. It yields the protein CASTTGQEYNEQFF.

The CDR3 DNA is TGTGCCAGCAGTTATGACACCGGGGAACTGCACCTCCACTTT. As protein: CASSYDTGELHLHF. V and J are TRBV6-2 or TRBV6-3 and TRBJ1-6; D unresolved. CDR3 length equals 14 residues. Trimming pared 3 bases from V and 15 bases from J, leaving 18 bases between. The germline V gene has CDR1 MNHEY and CDR2 SVGEGT.

This clonotype occurred many times. V is TRBV11-2 and J is TRBJ2-7; D ambiguous. Germline CDR1 SGHAT, CDR2 FQNNGV. V lost 2 bases and J lost 6, with 17 bases in between. This CDR3 is 15 amino acids long. The CDR3 loop reads CASSLWRILPGEQYF. In DNA form, the CDR3 reads TGTGCCAGCAGCTTATGGCGGATCCTCCCCGGCGAGCAGTACTTC.

This clonotype was seen many times. The chain joins TRBV11-2 to TRBJ1-6; D is uncertain. The CDR3 runs to 12 residues. Per the germline V gene, CDR1 is SGHAT and CDR2 is FQNNGV. Deletions cut 5 bases from V and 8 bases from J, with 7 bases between. The CDR3 sequence is CASSPIDSPLHF. CDR3 DNA: TGTGCCAGCAGCCCCATAGATTCACCCCTCCACTTT.

This clonotype came up many times. V usage is TRBV20-1 and J usage is TRBJ1-5; D not certain. Trimming removed 1 base at V and 3 bases at J, with 7 bases between. Germline V CDR1 and CDR2: DFQATT, SNEGSKA (reference sequence). The CDR3 contains 13 residues. This CDR3 reads CSARVGFNQPQHF. CDR3 nucleotides: TGCAGTGCTAGAGTTGGGTTCAATCAGCCCCAGCATTTT.

Ten or more counts support this clonotype. V is TRBV28 and J is TRBJ1-2; D might be TRBD1 (6 bases). The germline gives CDR1 MDHEN, CDR2 SYDVKM. The CDR3 length is 16 residues. Trimming removed 3 bases from V and 4 bases from J, with 18 bases in between. CDR3 in DNA: TGTGCCAGCAGTTTGGGTTCAGGGGCAGGCGGCTATGGCTACACCTTC. It is translated as CASSLGSGAGGYGYTF.

This clonotype was seen ten or more times. This chain uses TRBV6-1 with TRBJ2-5, with 7 bases fitting TRBD1. The CDR3 consists of 15 residues. Trimming took 5 bases from V and 2 from J; bases not matched to a gene: 8. Germline values: CDR1 MNHNS, CDR2 SASEGT. The CDR3 region is CASSPSGQQQETQYF. The CDR3 coding sequence is TGTGCCAGCAGTCCCTCGGGACAGCAACAAGAGACCCAGTACTTC.

The chain carries TRBV4-2 and TRBJ2-3, with no clear D. The CDR3 covers 15 residues. Germline CDR1 LGHNA, CDR2 YNFKEQ. The V and J ends lost 1 base and 2 bases respectively, with 10 bases between them. In DNA form, the CDR3 reads TGTGCCAGCAGCCAAGGAGGCCCCCACACAGATACGCAGTATTTT. Translated, it gives CASSQGGPHTDTQYF.

This clonotype showed up many times. This chain links TRBV6-1 with TRBJ2-4, with D possibly being TRBD1 (7 bases). The CDR3 has 15 amino acids. Looked up from germline, CDR1 is MNHNS and CDR2 is SASEGT. The V end was cut by 1 base, the J end by 6 bases, with 13 bases between. CDR3: CASSEEAGGINIQYF. The DNA of the CDR3 is TGTGCCAGCAGTGAAGAGGCAGGGGGGATAAACATTCAGTACTTC.

Details on this clonotype: A much larger clonotype is one base distant, so this may be a read error. The chain employs TRBV12-3 or TRBV12-4 and TRBJ2-3, with D possibly being TRBD1 (5 bases). This CDR3 has 15 amino acids. V shed 5 bases and J shed 4 bases, with 16 bases lying between them. CDR3: CASSPQGPASDTQYF. The CDR3 DNA reads TGTGCCAGCAGTCCCCAGGGCCCCGCCTCAGATACGCAGTATTTT.